This TCR beta chain came from a study of shared clonotypes between healthy human individuals. In the naive CD8 group, cells lacked CD45RO and were positively selected for CCR7, so terminally differentiated effector memory CD45RA+ cells were left out. V lost 8 bases to trimming and J lost 3 bases; unmatched junction nucleotides: 10. The CDR3 length is 15 residues. CDR1 and CDR2 (germline): MNHEY, SMNVEV (reference sequence). Data came from immunoSEQ multiplex PCR; TCRdb stores just in-frame clones and leaves some out. Here the sample spans approximately 740,000 clones, 80% to 95% being singletons. The origin of this receptor is a man between 25 and 39 years old in good health. The material sequenced was naive CD8+ T cells sorted from blood. The J gene is TRBJ2-3, the V gene TRBV27; 8 nucleotides agree with TRBD2. CDR3 residues: CASVQRGRPTDTQYF. The CDR3 DNA reads TGTGCCAGCGTTCAACGCGGGAGGCCGACAGATACGCAGTATTTT.